The 21 T cell receptor beta chains in this list originate from one sample, sequenced in a study of OX40 agonist ivuxolimab in advanced cancers. Assay used: immunoSEQ multiplex PCR; TCRdb lists only in-frame clones, some missing. The data hold 76,000 or so clones, with about nine tenths observed a single time. The source material was CD4+ or CD8+ T cells sorted from blood, sampled in a trial of the OX40 agonist ivuxolimab. These receptors were collected from an adult with an advanced solid tumor such as melanoma, head and neck, liver or kidney cancer.

This clone was counted once. CDR3 protein: CASSLSSGGHEQYF. The CDR3 nucleotides are TGCGCCAGCAGCTTATCCTCAGGGGGTCACGAGCAGTACTTC. The rearrangement uses TRBV5-1 and TRBJ2-7; TRBD1 aligns across 7 bases. J gave up 5 bases and V 2 bases, and 7 bases lay outside the gene matches. This CDR3 has 14 residues. The germline V gene has CDR1 SGHRS and CDR2 YFSETQ.

V usage is TRBV5-4 and J usage is TRBJ2-7, with a tentative D call TRBD1 (6 bases). The germline CDR1 and CDR2 sequences are SGHNT and YYREEE (reference sequence). The V gene lost 2 bases and the J gene lost 12 bases, with 15 bases spanning the gap. The CDR3 is 12 amino acids. The CDR3 bases are TGTGCCAGCAGCTTAACACAGGGAGCCCTGTACTTC. This gives the protein CASSLTQGALYF.

The rearrangement links TRBV4-2 to TRBJ1-3; tentatively, D is TRBD1 (5 bases). The V gene lost 4 bases and the J gene lost 0 bases, with 10 bases spanning the gap. Germline CDR1 is LGHNA and CDR2 is YNFKEQ. This CDR3 spans 15 amino acids. The CDR3 region has the DNA TGTGCCAGCAGCCCGAACAGGCTCTCTGGAAACACCATATATTTT. Translating gives CASSPNRLSGNTIYF.

In this sample, this clone turned up a few times. A junction boundary mismatches the germline segment, possibly from a read error. The rearrangement uses TRBV6-7 and TRBJ2-4; the match to TRBD2 covers 14 bases. TRBV6-7 counts as an open reading frame of uncertain function. The CDR3 is 14 amino acids. The CDR3 sequence is CASSTGTSGSPRHF. DNA of the CDR3: TGTGCCAGCAGCACCGGGACTAGCGGGAGCCCGAGGCACTTC.

The J gene is TRBJ1-1, the V gene TRBV4-2, with no clear D. Trimming shortened V by 2 bases and J by 5 bases, and 21 bases separated the two germline ends. Germline assignment: CDR1 LGHNA and CDR2 YNFKEQ. This CDR3 is built from 17 residues. In DNA, the CDR3 is TGTGCCAGCAGCCAAAATGTCGGGCAGGCCGTGATAACTGAAGCTTTCTTT. Translated, it gives CASSQNVGQAVITEAFF.

The chain employs TRBV6-1 and TRBJ2-3; 7 nucleotides align to TRBD2. The CDR3 has 14 residues. Germline lookup yields CDR1 MNHNS and CDR2 SASEGT. The V segment lost 3 bases and the J segment 4 bases; nucleotides outside the gene matches: 4. The CDR3 here is CASSDQTSSDTQYF. The CDR3 coding sequence is TGTGCCAGCAGTGACCAGACTAGCTCAGATACGCAGTATTTT.

A single count supports this clone. The V and J genes are TRBV7-6 and TRBJ1-4; D unresolved. The CDR3 spans 12 residues. The V end lost 4 bases, the J end lost 3 bases, and 3 bases lay between the germline ends. Germline V CDR1 and CDR2: SGHVS, FNYEAQ. In DNA, the CDR3 is TGTGCCAGCAGCTCCCCTAATGAAAAACTGTTTTTT. Translation: CASSSPNEKLFF.

J is TRBJ2-5 and V is TRBV7-9, with 7 bases fitting TRBD1. The CDR3 consists of 14 residues. CDR1 SEHNR and CDR2 FQNEAQ come from the germline V gene (reference sequence). The J segment lost 10 bases and the V segment lost 2 bases, leaving 10 bases of the junction unmatched. CDR3 in amino acids: CASSLSDRRRVQYF. The CDR3 DNA follows: TGTGCCAGCAGCTTATCGGACAGGAGGAGAGTCCAGTACTTC. The full variable domain, in which reference TRBV7-9 and TRBJ2-5 provide the parts outside the CDR3, is DTGVSQNPRHKITKRGQNVTFRCDPISEHNRLYWYRQTLGQGPEFLTYFQNEAQLEKSRLLSDRFSAERPKGSFSTLEIQRTEQGDSAMYLCASSLSDRRRVQYFGPGTRLLVL.

This clone was counted a few times. The CDR3 region has the DNA TGCAGTGCTAGGGGGAACACTGAAGCTTTCTTT. This translates into CSARGNTEAFF. This chain uses TRBV20-1 with TRBJ1-1; D unresolved. Germline CDR1 DFQATT, CDR2 SNEGSKA (reference sequence). Trimming removed 3 bases from V and 1 base from J, with 3 bases in between. The CDR3 runs to 11 residues.

The rearrangement uses TRBV11-2 and TRBJ1-1; possible D gene TRBD1, 5 bases. V shed 0 bases and J shed 5 bases, with 7 bases lying between them. The CDR3 runs to 13 residues. Germline V CDR1 and CDR2: SGHAT, FQNNGV. In DNA form, the CDR3 reads TGTGCCAGCAGCTTAGAGAGGGGAACTGAAGCTTTCTTT. It encodes CASSLERGTEAFF.

The chain has TRBV30 and TRBJ1-4; TRBD1 matches at 9 bases. Trimming took 2 bases from V and 7 from J; bases not matched to a gene: 5. Germline V gives CDR1 GTSNPN, CDR2 SVGIG (reference sequence). The CDR3 extends over 14 amino acids. The CDR3 sequence is CAWSPGQGFEKLFF. The CDR3 DNA sequence: TGTGCCTGGAGTCCGGGACAGGGTTTTGAAAAACTGTTTTTT.

The V call is TRBV19, the J call TRBJ2-3, with 11 bases fitting TRBD2. The J segment lost 1 base and the V segment lost 3 bases, leaving 9 bases of the junction unmatched. The CDR3 contains 18 residues. Germline V gives CDR1 LNHDA, CDR2 SQIVND (reference sequence). CDR3 residues: CASSIWSGTSGRTDTQYF. The CDR3 DNA reads as TGTGCCAGTAGTATCTGGTCGGGGACTAGCGGACGCACAGATACGCAGTATTTT.

V and J are TRBV29-1 and TRBJ2-1; D is possibly TRBD1 or TRBD2 (5 bases each). In germline, CDR1 is SQVTM, CDR2 ANQGSEA. V gave up 6 bases and J gave up 6 bases, with 9 bases separating them. The CDR3 is 11 amino acids. The CDR3 sequence is CSVRGGNEQFF. The DNA for the CDR3 is TGCAGCGTCCGGGGCGGCAATGAGCAGTTCTTC.

J is TRBJ2-5 and V is TRBV7-2; weak D call: TRBD2 (6 bases). Germline V gene data show CDR1 as SGHTA and CDR2 as FQGNSA. V was cut by 1 base and J by 4 bases, with 22 bases left in between. The CDR3 totals 18 residues. The CDR3 region is CASSLVYARREVGETQYF. The CDR3 DNA sequence: TGTGCCAGCAGCTTAGTATATGCTAGAAGGGAGGTCGGAGAGACCCAGTACTTC.

The chain has TRBV5-1 and TRBJ2-1; 11 nucleotides align to TRBD2. Germline V gives CDR1 SGHRS, CDR2 YFSETQ. V trimming: 6 bases; J trimming: 7 bases; junction bases outside the gene matches: 9. The CDR3 spans 15 residues. The CDR3 protein is CASNYGASGRNEQFF. CDR3 bases: TGCGCCAGCAACTACGGGGCTAGCGGGAGGAATGAGCAGTTCTTC.

The chain uses TRBV5-5 and TRBJ2-3, with 8 bases fitting TRBD2. Germline CDR1 SGHKS, CDR2 YYEKEE (reference sequence). V shed 0 bases and J 2 bases; nucleotides not matched to a gene: 8. This CDR3 contains 17 residues. CDR3 protein: CASSLARSGIATDTQYF. CDR3 in DNA: TGTGCCAGCAGCTTGGCTCGTAGCGGGATTGCCACAGATACGCAGTATTTT.

This chain joins TRBV6-1 and TRBJ2-1; tentatively, D is TRBD2 (5 bases). V lost 3 bases and J lost 10, with 13 bases in between. Germline V gene lookup returns CDR1 MNHNS and CDR2 SASEGT. The CDR3 loop spans 13 amino acids. The CDR3 nucleotides are TGTGCCAGCAGTGAGAGCGGCGGGCCCGAGCAGTTCTTC. Its protein product is CASSESGGPEQFF.

This chain connects TRBV19 to TRBJ2-7, with 8 nucleotides matching TRBD1. Germline V lookup: CDR1 LNHDA, CDR2 SQIVND (reference sequence). With V trimmed by 6 bases and J by 2 bases, 9 bases remained unmatched. The CDR3 runs to 15 residues. CDR3 in DNA: TGTGCCAGTAGGTCCCGGGACAGGTTCACCTACGAGCAGTACTTC. As protein: CASRSRDRFTYEQYF.

The rearrangement uses TRBV7-8 and TRBJ2-2; possible D gene TRBD2, 6 bases. V lost 6 bases and J lost 1, with 15 bases in between. This CDR3 region has 16 residues. The germline CDR1 and CDR2 sequences are SGHVS and FQNEAQ. The CDR3 spells CASSLRGTKNTGELFF. DNA of the CDR3: TGTGCCAGCAGTTTACGGGGGACGAAGAACACCGGGGAGCTGTTTTTT.

The V call is TRBV11-2, the J call TRBJ1-1, with a possible D match to TRBD1 (5 bases). The germline gives CDR1 SGHAT, CDR2 FQNNGV. V was shortened by 2 bases and J by 2 bases, with 9 bases between the two germline ends. CDR3 size: 14 residues. The CDR3 DNA reads TGTGCCAGCAGCTTATCGGGGGGAAACACTGAAGCTTTCTTT. Residues: CASSLSGGNTEAFF.

As regards this clone: The final CDR3 position lacks the conserved phenylalanine or tryptophan, pointing to a likely read error. The limits of the CDR3 on the DNA are not certain, so only TCRdb's listed CDR3 is given. The chain joins TRBV6-5 to TRBJ2-7. Germline V gene sequence: CDR1 MNHEY, CDR2 SVGAGI. Termini included, the CDR3 measures 15 amino acids. CDR3 amino acids: CASSPAGQGKLLGGL.